The rows below give T cell receptor beta chains drawn from one sample of a study of CD8 T cells in Susac syndrome. TCRdb fed the immunoSEQ multiplex PCR reads into MiXCR, producing one record per CDR3 protein. Among approximately 190,000 distinct CDR3 sequences listed, approximately 95% were seen once. The sample consisted of CD4+ T cells from PBMCs. The receptors come from a human donor with Susac syndrome. Both conserved end residues are part of each CDR3. The order of the fields is J gene, clone size, V gene, D gene, CDR3 length, CDR3 DNA, CDR3 protein. D genes are given only for firm matches. Clone sizes are given selectively: once, few, many, or a class where the clone is expanded.

>TRBJ2-3|few|TRBV10-3|.|14
TGTGCCATCAGTGGTGGAGGGGGCACAGATACGCAGTATTTT
CAISGGGGTDTQYF
>TRBJ1-4|.|TRBV20-1|.|15
TGCAGTGCTAGTGGGCTGGCGACAGCCAGGGAAAAACTGTTTTTT
CSASGLATAREKLFF
>TRBJ2-6|.|TRBV5-1|.|15
TGCGCCAGCAGTACTACCACCCCGGGGGCCAACGTCCTGACTTTC
CASSTTTPGANVLTF
>TRBJ1-6|.|TRBV3-1|.|12
TGTGCCAGCAGTTCCAAGAATTCACCCCTCCACTTT
CASSSKNSPLHF
>TRBJ2-1|.|TRBV9|TRBD1|16
TGTGCCAGCAGCGCGCAAGGGGACAGTAGATACAATGAGCAGTTCTTC
CASSAQGDSRYNEQFF
>TRBJ2-3|.|TRBV7-2|TRBD2|19
TGTGCCAGCAGCCCCTACCGACTAGCGGGGGACCTCGGCACAGATACGCAGTATTTT
CASSPYRLAGDLGTDTQYF
>TRBJ1-5|.|TRBV5-1|.|15
TGCGCCAGCAGCTTGAATTGGGGCAAGGATCAGCCCCAGCATTTT
CASSLNWGKDQPQHF
>TRBJ2-1|.|TRBV12-5|TRBD2|13
TGTGCTAGTGCCAGACTAGCGCTCAATGAGCAGTTCTTC
CASARLALNEQFF
>TRBJ2-2|once|TRBV30|TRBD1|15
TGTGCCTGGGGACTGGGACAGGGAGACACCGGGGAGCTGTTTTTT
CAWGLGQGDTGELFF
>TRBJ2-3|.|TRBV9|TRBD2|14
TGTGCCAGCAGCGCAGGGACTACAGCAGATACGCAGTATTTT
CASSAGTTADTQYF
>TRBJ1-2|.|TRBV7-9|.|13
TGTGCCAGCAGCTTAGGGCCCGGAGGTGGCTACACCTTC
CASSLGPGGGYTF
>TRBJ1-4|.|TRBV19|.|12
TGTGCCAGTAGTATGGGTGAAGAAAAACTGTTTTTT
CASSMGEEKLFF
>TRBJ2-7|.|TRBV6-6|.|16
TGTGCCAGCAGTTACTCCAAGGGGGGACAGTCTCGCGAGCAGTACTTC
CASSYSKGGQSREQYF
>TRBJ2-7|.|TRBV15|.|17
TGTGCCACCAGCAGAGACTCGTTCAAGGGTAACCGGATCGAGCAGTACTTC
CATSRDSFKGNRIEQYF
>TRBJ2-5|.|TRBV7-9|.|12
TGTGCCAGCACTCGAGGGGAAGAGACCCAGTACTTC
CASTRGEETQYF
>TRBJ2-1|.|TRBV30|.|13
TGTGCCTGGAGTAGCGGAATACACAATGAGCAGTTCTTC
CAWSSGIHNEQFF
>TRBJ2-3|.|TRBV2|.|11
TGTGCCAGCACCCCCCATCCTACGCAGTATTTT
CASTPHPTQYF
>TRBJ2-7|.|TRBV6-2/TRBV6-3|.|15
TGTGCCAGCAGTTACGCGCCAGGGAAGGCGGACGAGCAGTACTTC
CASSYAPGKADEQYF
>TRBJ2-1|.|TRBV2|.|15
TGTGCCAGCACACAGGACAGTGGGACCTACAATGAGCAGTTCTTC
CASTQDSGTYNEQFF
>TRBJ2-1|.|TRBV30|.|16
TGTGCCTGGAGTGTGGGGGGGGCAGTAGTTTACAATGAGCAGTTCTTC
CAWSVGGAVVYNEQFF
>TRBJ1-4|.|TRBV13|.|14
TGTGCCAGCAGCTTACGGGGGGATGGGGAAAAACTGTTTTTT
CASSLRGDGEKLFF
>TRBJ1-1|.|TRBV9|.|15
TGTGCCAGCAGCGTCTACCCCGGCAGGAACACTGAAGCTTTCTTT
CASSVYPGRNTEAFF
>TRBJ1-1|.|TRBV20-1|.|15
TGCAGTGCACCCGAGAGCGGGGGAGTTAACACTGAAGCTTTCTTT
CSAPESGGVNTEAFF
>TRBJ2-5|.|TRBV20-1|TRBD2|14
TGCAGTGCTAGAGTGGCTAGGGAGGGAGAGACCCAGTACTTC
CSARVAREGETQYF
>TRBJ2-7|.|TRBV6-5|.|15
TGTGCCAGCAGTTACGCCCGGGGATACTCCTACGAGCAGTACTTC
CASSYARGYSYEQYF
>TRBJ1-2|.|TRBV3-1|.|14
TGTGCCAGCAGCCAACGGACTAATAACTATGGCTACACCTTC
CASSQRTNNYGYTF
>TRBJ2-5|once|TRBV19|.|14
TGTGCCAGTAGTAGCAGGGGAAACGATGAGACCCAGTACTTC
CASSSRGNDETQYF
>TRBJ1-6|.|TRBV3-1|TRBD1|16
TGTGCCAGCAGCCAGGGGACAGGGGTTGGAAATTCACCCCTCCACTTT
CASSQGTGVGNSPLHF
>TRBJ2-7|.|TRBV7-9|TRBD2|16
TGTGCCAGCAGCCCGCTACCGGGACTAGAGGGGGGTGTGCAGTACTTC
CASSPLPGLEGGVQYF
>TRBJ2-2|.|TRBV5-8|.|17
TGTGCCACCAGGCGGGTCAGGGTGTTGGGGGCCACCGGGGAGCTGTTTTTT
CATRRVRVLGATGELFF
>TRBJ1-4|.|TRBV27|TRBD1|14
TGTGCCAGCAGAAAACAGGGGGCCGGGGAAAAACTGTTTTTT
CASRKQGAGEKLFF
>TRBJ1-1|.|TRBV6-5|.|15
TGTGCCAGCAGACCCCAAGGGGCCCCTACCACTGAAGCTTTCTTT
CASRPQGAPTTEAFF
>TRBJ1-5|once|TRBV10-3|.|14
TGTGCCATCGGTCCAGGGAGCGGCAATCAGCCCCAGCATTTT
CAIGPGSGNQPQHF
>TRBJ2-4|.|TRBV15|TRBD2|16
TGTGCCACCAGCAGAGATTCGCGGGGGGGCGAGAGCATTCAGTACTTC
CATSRDSRGGESIQYF
>TRBJ2-1|.|TRBV30|.|16
TGTGCCTGGAGTGTAATAGGGGGGCAAGGTTACAATGAGCAGTTCTTC
CAWSVIGGQGYNEQFF
>TRBJ2-3|.|TRBV5-6|.|16
TGTGCCAGCAGCTTGGCCAGCGGCTATAGCACAGATACGCAGTATTTT
CASSLASGYSTDTQYF
>TRBJ2-4|.|TRBV3-1|TRBD2|14
TGTGCCAGCAGCCAATGGGGGGGGAGGAACATTCAGTACTTC
CASSQWGGRNIQYF
>TRBJ2-6|.|TRBV15|.|18
TGTGCCACCAGCAGACCGGGACTGCCCCCCTCTGGGGCCAACGTCCTGACTTTC
CATSRPGLPPSGANVLTF
>TRBJ1-2|.|TRBV25-1|.|16
TGTGCCAGCAGTGAAGGGGCTGGGGGCCGTATCTATGGCTACACCTTC
CASSEGAGGRIYGYTF
>TRBJ2-3|.|TRBV9|.|14
TGTGCCAGCAGCGTAGAAGTCGTCGCAGATACGCAGTATTTT
CASSVEVVADTQYF
>TRBJ1-1|.|TRBV6-5|.|13
TGTGCCAGCAGCGGGGCCCGGAGGGCTGAAGCTTTCTTT
CASSGARRAEAFF
>TRBJ2-7|.|TRBV18|TRBD2|16
TGTGCCAGCTCACCTTATTCTGGCGGGGGGCCGAGCGAGCAGTACTTC
CASSPYSGGGPSEQYF
>TRBJ2-5|.|TRBV30|.|13
TGTGCCTGGAGTGTATCGAACCAAGAGACCCAGTACTTC
CAWSVSNQETQYF
>TRBJ2-7|.|TRBV4-2|.|16
TGTGCCAGCAGCCAAGAGGAGGCGCTTGCCGACTACGAGCAGTACTTC
CASSQEEALADYEQYF
>TRBJ2-7|few|TRBV20-1|.|12
TGCAGTGCTAGGCGACTGGCCTACGAGCAGTACTTC
CSARRLAYEQYF
>TRBJ1-1|few|TRBV12-3/TRBV12-4|.|13
TGTGCCAGCAGTTGGACTGGGGGGACTGAAGCTTTCTTT
CASSWTGGTEAFF
>TRBJ1-1|.|TRBV25-1|TRBD1|14
TGTGCCAGCAGTGAATTGGGGACAGGGGGCGAAGCTTTCTTT
CASSELGTGGEAFF
>TRBJ2-1|.|TRBV29-1|.|13
TGCAGCGTAGGGAAGGGACAAAAGAATGAGCAGTTCTTC
CSVGKGQKNEQFF
>TRBJ2-7|.|TRBV10-3|TRBD1|13
TGTGCCATCAGCGGGACAGAACCCTACGAGCAGTACTTC
CAISGTEPYEQYF
>TRBJ2-5|.|TRBV18|.|14
TGTGCCAGCTCACCTTTCCGGGGAGAAGAGACCCAGTACTTC
CASSPFRGEETQYF
>TRBJ2-5|.|TRBV21-1|.|13
TGTGCCAGCACCTCCAGGGGAGGGGAGACCCAGTACTTC
CASTSRGGETQYF
>TRBJ2-5|.|TRBV29-1|.|12
TGCAGCGTCCCAGGGGGGGGAGAGACCCAGTACTTC
CSVPGGGETQYF
>TRBJ1-1|.|TRBV28|TRBD1|13
TGTGCCGCCATGGGACAGATGAACACTGAAGCTTTCTTT
CAAMGQMNTEAFF